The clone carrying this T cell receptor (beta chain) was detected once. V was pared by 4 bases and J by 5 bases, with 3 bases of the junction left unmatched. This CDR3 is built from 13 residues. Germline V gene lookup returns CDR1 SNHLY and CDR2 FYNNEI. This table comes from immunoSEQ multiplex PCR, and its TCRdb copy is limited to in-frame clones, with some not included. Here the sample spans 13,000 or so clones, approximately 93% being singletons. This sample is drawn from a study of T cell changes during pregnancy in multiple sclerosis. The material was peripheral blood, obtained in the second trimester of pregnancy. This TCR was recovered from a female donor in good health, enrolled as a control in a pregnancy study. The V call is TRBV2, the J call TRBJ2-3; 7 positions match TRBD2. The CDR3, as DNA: TGTGCCAGCAGTGGACTAGCAGGAGATACGCAGTATTTT. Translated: CASSGLAGDTQYF.